The text below deals with one TCR beta chain. This clonotype was seen repeatedly, ten times or more. Its antigen target is currently unknown. No much larger clone is present one base from it, and per-base qualities are unavailable. V is shortened by 2 bases, J by 3 bases, and the region joining them spans 7 bases. There are 13 amino acids in the CDR3, from cysteine to phenylalanine inclusive. The kept DNA is CDR3 alone, 39 bases in frame from the first base. This sample was included in a study of regulatory T cells in long-lasting Graves disease (dated by TCRdb to about 2021). Some background on the complete study: Newly diagnosed Graves' disease patients had taken antithyroid drugs for less than 3 months. A total of some 35 samples underwent TCR sequencing, from some 13 patients with persistent Graves' disease and around 20 patients with newly diagnosed Graves' disease. Peripheral blood TCR sequencing and RNA sequencing compared persistent Graves' disease patients with newly diagnosed Graves' disease patients. The study was registered as a clinical trial and conducted in China.

What the authors observed across the whole study: Persistent disease showed preferential use of TRBV28, TRBJ1-2 and TRBJ2-5, whereas newly diagnosed disease favored TRBV20-1 and TRBJ2-1. Persistent patients shared more public clonotypes among themselves (approximately 2,500) than newly diagnosed patients did (approximately 970). Persistent Graves' disease patients showed lower TCR Shannon entropy and fewer highly expanded clones than newly diagnosed patients, suggesting clonal expansion. The study examined only peripheral blood because the primary lesion, thyroid tissue, could not be accessed. Only the TCR beta chain was sequenced and analyzed. The authors acknowledged the small sample size as a limitation that may reduce accuracy.

This specimen's time point label, per the study, means: newly diagnosed GD, antithyroid drugs for less than 3 months. For both TCR sequencing and RNA sequencing, RNA was extracted from PBMCs in TRIzol. Graves' disease was diagnosed according to American Thyroid Association guidelines. Recruitment of patients was carried out at an endocrinology department in Xi'an, China. Each patient gave about 9.1 milliliters of peripheral blood, collected in an EDTA anticoagulant tube. Ficoll Paque Plus density gradient separation was used to isolate PBMCs, and no additional T cell sorting was done. An Agilent 2100 Bioanalyzer and agarose gel were used to assess RNA quality, and a NanoDrop 2000 was used to measure RNA concentration. Library construction relied on multiplex PCR. The data were produced on an Illumina HiSeq 4000. TCR beta libraries were built with iRepertoire HTBI primers and Arm-PCR amplification of CDR3 regions. PCR products were gel purified before sequencing. In the source study's methods: Gene usage analysis of CDR3 amino acid clonotypes relied on the 62 TRBV and 15 or so TRBJ segments identified across samples. COPE and FqMerger were used to merge the filtered high-quality paired reads into contigs. BLAST was used to align contigs to IMGT TRBV, TRBD and TRBJ reference genes, with CDR3 defined following IMGT. Highly expanded clones were defined as clonotypes with a frequency above 0.1%. Shannon entropy served as the measure of repertoire diversity, while the Gini coefficient captured V-J evenness. Clonotypes shared by more than one individual were considered public. TCRdb trimmed the raw reads at Q25, called clones with MiXCR and kept productive beta chains. Entries that share a CDR3 protein sequence are merged under the most common genes and DNA. These V and J calls are TCRdb output, not the study's own analysis. The sample table shows just over 600,000 distinct CDR3 sequences, and roughly 15% are seen once. The top ten hold 18% of the sample.

These data were also filed under a second study, of T cells in Graves' hyperthyroidism and ophthalmopathy. As described in the second report: A patient counted as having stable Graves' hyperthyroidism if no progression to ophthalmopathy occurred over 18 months of follow-up. Hyperthyroidism patients were newly diagnosed, had a disease duration of under 2 months, and were aged 18 to 65 years. Exclusion was applied to patients with uncontrolled infections, other autoimmune diseases, pregnancy or lactation. Diagnoses relied on clinical symptoms, serum thyroxine and TRAb, thyroid ultrasound and orbital computed tomography. The TCR CDR3 was subjected to a first round of RT-PCR using the HTBI primer set and the Qiagen OneStep RT-PCR kit. Most expanded thyroid clonotypes (frequency above 0.001) were also found in blood, which suggests that blood repertoires may mirror thyroid immune responses. A model built on a 13 V-J signature distinguished ophthalmopathy from stable hyperthyroidism, reaching 85% to 90% sensitivity and about 81% specificity in cross-validation and 80%/75% in testing. In validation, progression to ophthalmopathy was predicted by the model with nearly 71% sensitivity and roughly 76% specificity, a median of approximately 6.5 months before onset. TCR V-J signatures able to tell the groups apart were searched for in a discovery cohort of about a hundred patients, of whom 43 had Graves' ophthalmopathy and about 60 had stable Graves' hyperthyroidism. An independent validation cohort of fewer than 20 hyperthyroidism patients and some 15 patients who later progressed to ophthalmopathy tested prospective prediction of ophthalmopathy. The roughly 100 discovery patients were randomly divided into training and test sets at a 7:3 ratio. In six Graves' hyperthyroidism patients, the study also compared T-cell repertoires from thyroid tissue with T-cell repertoires from blood. After blood sampling, hyperthyroidism patients were treated with methimazole at a starting dose of 30 mg daily, and ophthalmopathy patients were treated with high-dose intravenous methylprednisolone. A second multiplex PCR round built the libraries, followed by size selection and purification. Libraries were sequenced paired-end with 100 bp reads on an Illumina HiSeq2000. SOAPnuke was used to process the raw data, with reads discarded if the reads contained adapters or uncalled bases, had a mean Phred below 15, or lacked an exact constant-primer or identifier match. COPE v1.2.5 was used to merge high-quality paired reads, and clonotypes were defined as unique nucleotide sequences. Clonotypes were aligned to IMGT TRBV, TRBD and TRBJ reference segments using MiTCR v1.1. Analysis was restricted to V-J combinations with a frequency above 0.0001, which covered roughly 99% of repertoires. The TCS score was defined as the ratio of F50 (clonal expansion) to E x V (chaos), calculated using BLOSUM62-based TCRdist between CDR3 peptides within each V-J. Welch's t-statistics and random forest reduced several hundred V-J features to around 14, which were used in a naive Bayes classifier (R e1071). Sample size was not statistically predetermined, and blinding of investigators to group allocation was not performed. According to the paper, TCR Vbeta CDR3 sequencing was carried out on approximately 140 peripheral blood samples, which came from some 41 ophthalmopathy, around 75 hyperthyroidism and approximately 17 progressor patients.

Recombination joined TRBV12-3 or TRBV12-4 with TRBJ1-1; no D gene is confidently identified. The specimen comprised peripheral blood mononuclear cells (PBMCs), sampled at new diagnosis, from a patient treated with antithyroid drugs. The receptor was derived from a woman aged 25 to 39 with Graves disease. Donor details come from another sample of the same person, matched by shared clones. The nucleotide sequence reads as follows: TGTGCCAGCAGTTTACATGCGTACACTGAAGCTTTCTTT. It is translated as CASSLHAYTEAFF.